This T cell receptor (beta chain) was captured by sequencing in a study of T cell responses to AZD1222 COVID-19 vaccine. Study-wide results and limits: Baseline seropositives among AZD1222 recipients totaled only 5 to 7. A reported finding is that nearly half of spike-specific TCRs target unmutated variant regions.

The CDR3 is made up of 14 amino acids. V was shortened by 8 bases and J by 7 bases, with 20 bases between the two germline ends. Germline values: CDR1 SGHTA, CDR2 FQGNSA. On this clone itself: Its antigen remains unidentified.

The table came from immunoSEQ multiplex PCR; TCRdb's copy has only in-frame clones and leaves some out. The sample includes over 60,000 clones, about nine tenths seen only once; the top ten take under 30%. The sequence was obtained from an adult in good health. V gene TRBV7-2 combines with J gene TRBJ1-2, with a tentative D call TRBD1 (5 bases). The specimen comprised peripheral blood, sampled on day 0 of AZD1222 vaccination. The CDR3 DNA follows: TGTGCCAGCGGGCCCCAGGGAGGTGGGCTTGGCTACACCTTC. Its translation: CASGPQGGGLGYTF.